Following are 26 T cell receptor beta chains from one sample sequenced in a study of CD8+ T cells in alopecia areata. Sorting separated CD25+CD127- cells from the CD4+ cells of about five patients. Extracted RNA was reverse transcribed into cDNA, the sequencing template. Here immunoSEQ multiplex PCR was the method, and the copy in TCRdb shows in-frame clones only, minus some. The table has approximately 40,000 clones, approximately 54% seen once; the top ten hold approximately 1.8%. The sample taken for sequencing was CD4+ Tregs sorted from blood. The receptors originated from a human donor with alopecia areata.

The chain joins TRBV6-5 to TRBJ1-1; D is unresolved. Trimming removed 2 bases from V and 9 bases from J, with 7 bases in between. CDR3 length: 11 amino acids. In germline, CDR1 is MNHEY, CDR2 SVGAGI. CDR3 sequence reads: CASSYPPKAFF. CDR3 nucleotide sequence: TGTGCCAGCAGTTACCCTCCGAAAGCTTTCTTT.

The chain carries TRBV4-3 and TRBJ2-1; 11 bases map to TRBD2. The trim removed 3 bases at V and 1 base at J, leaving 17 bases unmatched. Per germline, CDR1 LGHNA and CDR2 YSLEER. This CDR3 has 21 residues. This chain's CDR3 is CASSQVTWGLAVLQSYNEQFF. The CDR3 nucleotides are TGCGCCAGCAGCCAGGTCACCTGGGGACTAGCGGTACTCCAATCCTACAATGAGCAGTTCTTC.

The chain links TRBV7-3 to TRBJ2-2; D tentatively reads TRBD1 or TRBD2 (5 bases each). CDR3 length equals 13 residues. Germline V gene data show CDR1 as SGHTA and CDR2 as FQGTGA. Trimming left V 3 bases short and J 6 bases short, with 8 bases between. Here the CDR3 reads CASSLGRSGELFF. CDR3 coding DNA: TGTGCCAGCAGCTTGGGACGGTCCGGGGAGCTGTTTTTT.

This clone was counted only a few times. The chain uses TRBV28 and TRBJ2-6; 7 nucleotides align to TRBD1. In germline, CDR1 is MDHEN, CDR2 SYDVKM. Germline trimming cut 2 bases from V and 0 bases from J; bases unmatched to any gene: 7. This CDR3 region has 18 residues. The CDR3 nucleotides read TGTGCCAGCAGTTTAACCAGGGGGTCCGGCTCTGGGGCCAACGTCCTGACTTTC. Translating gives CASSLTRGSGSGANVLTF.

The rearrangement links TRBV27 to TRBJ1-1; no clear D. The length of the CDR3 is 13 residues. Germline assignment: CDR1 MNHEY and CDR2 SMNVEV (reference sequence). Trimming took 4 bases from V and 5 from J, leaving 11 bases between them. CDR3 coding DNA: TGTGCCAGCAGTTCCCTTGGGTTAACTGAAGCTTTCTTT. Translated, it gives CASSSLGLTEAFF.

V is TRBV19 and J is TRBJ1-5; D is possibly TRBD1 (5 bases). CDR1 is LNHDA and CDR2 is SQIVND in the germline V gene (reference sequence). The V end lost 4 bases, the J end lost 2 bases, and 15 bases lay between the germline ends. The CDR3 length is 16 residues. The DNA for the CDR3 is TGTGCCAGTAGTACCTCCTCCCAGGGTGGCAATCAGCCCCAGCATTTT. Translation gives CASSTSSQGGNQPQHF.

This clone was seen more than once but under ten times. The rearrangement links TRBV5-6 to TRBJ1-2; 8 nucleotides match TRBD1. The V segment lost 0 bases and the J segment 8 bases; nucleotides outside the gene matches: 6. Germline V CDR1 and CDR2: SGHDT, YYEEEE. This CDR3 has 14 amino acids. The CDR3: CASSLGTGPGGYTF. Here the CDR3 DNA reads TGTGCCAGCAGCTTGGGGACAGGGCCGGGGGGCTACACCTTC.

The chain couples TRBV7-2 to TRBJ2-2; either TRBD1 or TRBD2 may fit D (5 bases each). This CDR3 is 15 amino acids long. Between the trimmed V and J ends, which lost 1 base and 4 bases, there was a span of 10 bases. Germline V gene data show CDR1 as SGHTA and CDR2 as FQGNSA. CDR3 loop: CASSLVGTITGELFF. DNA of the CDR3: TGTGCCAGCAGCTTAGTTGGGACCATCACCGGGGAGCTGTTTTTT.

The chain carries TRBV5-6 and TRBJ1-1, with D possibly matching TRBD1 (5 bases). Trimming left V 4 bases short and J 3 bases short, with 10 bases between. CDR3 length equals 13 residues. CDR1 is SGHDT and CDR2 is YYEEEE in the germline V gene. CDR3 DNA: TGTGCCAGCAGCGCTGCCAGGGACACTGAAGCTTTCTTT. Residues: CASSAARDTEAFF.

V is TRBV5-1 and J is TRBJ1-2; 7 bases line up with TRBD1. The germline CDR1 and CDR2 sequences are SGHRS and YFSETQ. This CDR3 is built from 12 residues. J was trimmed by 8 bases and V by 6 bases; bases with no gene match: 7. CDR3 region: CASTDTGVGYTF. DNA of the CDR3: TGCGCCAGCACAGATACAGGGGTCGGCTACACCTTC.

This clone has only a few counts. The J gene is TRBJ2-4, the V gene TRBV29-1; no firm D call. The ends were cut back, 1 base at V and 9 bases at J, with 7 bases in the middle. Germline lookup yields CDR1 SQVTM and CDR2 ANQGSEA. CDR3 length equals 11 residues. The CDR3 reads CSVEGEAIQYF. The CDR3 DNA reads TGCAGCGTTGAAGGGGAAGCCATTCAGTACTTC.

The gene calls are TRBV27 and TRBJ2-5, with 7 bases aligning to TRBD1. The DNA end is more similar to TRBJ2-7, so the J call may be wrong. Germline CDR1 MNHEY, CDR2 SMNVEV (reference sequence). The CDR3 totals 14 residues. The CDR3 region is CASSLTGSPYEQYF. In DNA form, the CDR3 reads TGTGCCAGCAGCCTGACAGGGAGTCCCTACGAGCAGTACTTC.

The genes are TRBV28 and TRBJ2-2; D is perhaps TRBD1 (5 bases). Between the trimmed V and J ends, which lost 2 bases and 1 base, there was a span of 17 bases. The CDR3 has 18 residues. Germline values: CDR1 MDHEN, CDR2 SYDVKM. Written as DNA, the CDR3 is TGTGCCAGCAGTTTAAGTCGTTGGGGCCGGGTGAACACCGGGGAGCTGTTTTTT. Its protein product is CASSLSRWGRVNTGELFF.

This chain connects TRBV5-4 to TRBJ2-7, with TRBD2 matching 11 bases. V was pared by 4 bases and J by 2 bases, with 8 bases of the junction left unmatched. The CDR3 has 16 residues. Germline CDR1 reads SGHNT; CDR2 reads YYREEE (reference sequence). In DNA, the CDR3 is TGTGCCAGCAGCCCCCTTCTAGCGGGAGGTACCTACGAGCAGTACTTC. Its translation: CASSPLLAGGTYEQYF. Based on the CDR3 plus reference TRBV5-4 and TRBJ2-7, the full variable domain is ETGVTQSPTHLIKTRGQQVTLRCSSQSGHNTVSWYQQALGQGPQFIFQYYREEENGRGNFPPRFSGLQFPNYSSELNVNALELDDSALYLCASSPLLAGGTYEQYFGPGTRLTVT.

The chain is built from TRBV5-1 and TRBJ1-2; the match to TRBD1 covers 8 bases. Germline V gene sequence: CDR1 SGHRS, CDR2 YFSETQ. The CDR3 loop spans 13 amino acids. V lost 4 bases and J lost 4; bases outside the gene matches: 3. CDR3 in DNA: TGCGCCAGCAGCCAACAGGGGGGCTATGGCTACACCTTC. Translated: CASSQQGGYGYTF.

J is TRBJ2-1 and V is TRBV11-2; no clear D. Per germline, CDR1 SGHAT and CDR2 FQNNGV. CDR3 length: 15 residues. Trimming shortened V by 3 bases and J by 6 bases, and 15 bases separated the two germline ends. The CDR3 sequence: CASSFNPTLGNEQFF. DNA of the CDR3: TGTGCCAGCAGCTTCAACCCTACGCTAGGCAATGAGCAGTTCTTC.

The chain employs TRBV10-1 and TRBJ2-3; no reliable D call. V was shortened by 8 bases and J by 6 bases, with 21 bases between the two germline ends. CDR3 size: 15 residues. The germline gives CDR1 WNHNN, CDR2 SYGVQD (reference sequence). The CDR3 sequence is CASARSRTDTDTQYF. CDR3 nucleotides: TGCGCCAGCGCCCGTTCAAGGACCGACACGGATACGCAGTATTTT.

V is TRBV15 and J is TRBJ2-3; 8 bases are a match to TRBD2. There are 18 residues in the CDR3. V lost 2 bases to trimming and J lost 0 bases; unmatched junction nucleotides: 10. From germline, CDR1 is LNHNV and CDR2 YYDKDF (reference sequence). The CDR3 region is CATSRRWREAASTDTQYF. The CDR3 coding sequence is TGTGCCACCAGCAGACGCTGGCGGGAGGCCGCTAGCACAGATACGCAGTATTTT.

V and J are TRBV6-5 and TRBJ1-1; D remains unclear. V was clipped by 6 bases and J by 1 base, with 9 bases between them. This CDR3 is 13 amino acids long. The germline CDR1 and CDR2 sequences are MNHEY and SVGAGI. The CDR3 DNA reads as TGTGCCAGCAGCTTCGGGAAGAACACTGAAGCTTTCTTT. It codes for CASSFGKNTEAFF.

This clone turned up a few times. V gene TRBV7-9 combines with J gene TRBJ1-6; no definite D call. The CDR3 covers 14 residues. Trimming took off 3 bases at V and 14 bases at J, with 17 bases between the two ends. CDR1 is SEHNR, CDR2 FQNEAQ, per germline (reference sequence). The CDR3 protein is CASSFPGSRLTLHF. The DNA of the CDR3 is TGTGCCAGCAGCTTCCCGGGGTCGCGGTTAACCCTCCACTTT.

CDR3 protein: CATSRMGQGIGELFF. The CDR3 nucleotides are TGTGCCACCAGCAGAATGGGACAGGGCATCGGGGAGCTGTTTTTT. The genes are TRBV15 and TRBJ2-2; TRBD1 matches 9 bases. Per germline, CDR1 LNHNV and CDR2 YYDKDF (reference sequence). The CDR3 length is 15 residues. Trimming at V came to 2 bases and at J to 7 bases, leaving 5 bases not matched to a gene.

In this sample, this clone turned up once. The genes are TRBV7-2 and TRBJ2-1; 7 bases are shared with TRBD1. In germline, CDR1 is SGHTA, CDR2 FQGNSA. V was pared by 1 base and J by 6 bases, with 6 bases of the junction left unmatched. The CDR3 covers 15 residues. The CDR3 reads CASSLGQGVGNEQFF. The CDR3 DNA sequence: TGTGCCAGCAGCTTAGGACAGGGAGTGGGCAATGAGCAGTTCTTC. Using reference TRBV7-2 and TRBJ2-1 for the parts outside the CDR3, the full variable domain is GAGVSQSPSNKVTEKGKDVELRCDPISGHTALYWYRQSLGQGLEFLIYFQGNSAPDKSGLPSDRFSAERTGGSVSTLTIQRTQQEDSAVYLCASSLGQGVGNEQFFGPGTRLTVL.

The chain recombines TRBV7-6 with TRBJ2-5, with D possibly being TRBD1 (6 bases). Between the trimmed V and J ends, which lost 1 base and 13 bases, there was a span of 13 bases. Germline values: CDR1 SGHVS, CDR2 FNYEAQ. CDR3 length: 12 amino acids. The CDR3 region has the DNA TGTGCCAGCAGCTTAGGGGGACACCCAGGGTACTTC. The encoded protein is CASSLGGHPGYF.

The gene calls are TRBV5-1 and TRBJ2-3, with 7 bases matching TRBD1. The CDR3 spans 14 residues. The germline V gene encodes CDR1 SGHRS and CDR2 YFSETQ. Losses at the gene ends were 0 bases for V and 4 bases for J; bases not matched to a gene: 2. In nucleotides, the CDR3 is TGCGCCAGCAGCTTGGGACAGGGCGCAGATACGCAGTATTTT. This codes for CASSLGQGADTQYF.

The genes are TRBV28 and TRBJ2-7; D remains unclear. The length of the CDR3 is 12 residues. Germline values: CDR1 MDHEN, CDR2 SYDVKM. Trimming took 4 bases from V and 2 from J, leaving 6 bases between them. The CDR3 reads CASSSPAYEQYF. The DNA for the CDR3 is TGTGCCAGCAGTTCGCCAGCCTACGAGCAGTACTTC.

As to this clone: This probably arose from a read error, given a far larger clone one base away. Other nucleotide sequences from this sample produce the same CDR3. The rearrangement joins TRBV7-9 to TRBJ2-7, with TRBD2 matching over 7 bases. The germline V gene encodes CDR1 SEHNR and CDR2 FQNEAQ (reference sequence). This CDR3 comprises 12 residues. CDR3 sequence reads: CASSSMLGAGYF. The CDR3 DNA reads as TGTGCCAGCAGCTCGATGCTGGGAGCGGGGTATTTC.